The 21 T cell receptor beta chains given below trace back to one sample, sequenced in a study of radiotherapy plus CTLA-4 blockade in lung cancer. Data came from immunoSEQ multiplex PCR; TCRdb stores just in-frame clones and leaves some out. The repertoire has some 100,000 clones, nearly 80% of them found once; the top ten carry 4.5% to 5.5%. The sample consisted of peripheral blood, taken from a patient treated with radiotherapy plus ipilimumab. These receptor sequences come from a human donor with non-small cell lung cancer who had a partial response to radiotherapy plus ipilimumab.

This clone was seen more than once but under ten times. CDR3 in DNA: TGCGCCAGCAGCCCAGCGGGAGGGTACAATGAGCAGTTCTTC. As protein: CASSPAGGYNEQFF. This chain connects TRBV5-1 to TRBJ2-1, with 10 bases matching TRBD2. The CDR3 spans 14 residues. The ends lost 4 bases at V and 4 bases at J; junction bases unmatched: 2. Germline V gene lookup returns CDR1 SGHRS and CDR2 YFSETQ.

This clone was observed a single time. The chain joins TRBV28 to TRBJ2-7; D unresolved. Germline V gene sequence: CDR1 MDHEN, CDR2 SYDVKM. The V gene lost 3 bases and the J gene lost 2 bases, with 11 bases spanning the gap. The CDR3 runs to 14 residues. The CDR3 loop reads CASSFPVSTYEQYF. CDR3 bases: TGTGCCAGCAGTTTTCCCGTCAGTACCTACGAGCAGTACTTC.

The chain recombines TRBV6-5 with TRBJ1-1, with a weak D call TRBD1 (6 bases). This CDR3 has 15 amino acids. V lost 6 bases, J lost 0 bases, and 14 bases lay in between. Germline CDR1 and CDR2: MNHEY and SVGAGI. The DNA for the CDR3 is TGTGCCAGCAGGTCCCCCGGGACACTGAACACTGAAGCTTTCTTT. Encoded protein: CASRSPGTLNTEAFF.

This sequence joins TRBV6-1 and TRBJ2-3, with a tentative D call TRBD1 (6 bases). V was trimmed by 5 bases and J by 2 bases, leaving 11 bases between them. This CDR3 is 14 amino acids long. Germline lookup yields CDR1 MNHNS and CDR2 SASEGT. The CDR3, as DNA: TGTGCCAGCAGTTCCAGGGGCGACACAGATACGCAGTATTTT. Residues: CASSSRGDTDTQYF.

The sample holds one count of this clone. J is TRBJ1-3 and V is TRBV9; tentative D call: TRBD1 (5 bases). From germline, CDR1 is SGDLS and CDR2 YYNGEE. The CDR3 is 14 residues long. Deletions cut 5 bases from V and 0 bases from J, with 9 bases between. The CDR3 nucleotides read TGTGCCAGCAGTGACAGCCCCTCTGGAAACACCATATATTTT. Protein product: CASSDSPSGNTIYF.

The V gene is TRBV5-1, the J gene TRBJ2-4, with TRBD1 matching over 8 bases. V shed 3 bases and J 7 bases; nucleotides not matched to a gene: 6. The germline V gene encodes CDR1 SGHRS and CDR2 YFSETQ. CDR3 size: 14 residues. The CDR3 sequence is CASSYQGATNIQYF. The CDR3 nucleotides read TGCGCCAGCAGCTACCAGGGGGCTACGAACATTCAGTACTTC.

The chain uses TRBV4-3 and TRBJ2-3; D may be TRBD2 (6 bases). The germline CDR1 and CDR2 sequences are LGHNA and YSLEER. V lost 0 bases and J lost 3, with 10 bases in between. The CDR3 has 15 residues. The CDR3 DNA sequence: TGCGCCAGCAGCCAAGATGTCGGGGGAACAGATACGCAGTATTTT. Its protein product is CASSQDVGGTDTQYF.

The chain joins TRBV2 to TRBJ2-3; D not certain. This CDR3 contains 16 residues. Germline V gene data show CDR1 as SNHLY and CDR2 as FYNNEI. Trimming shortened V by 2 bases and J by 5 bases, and 17 bases separated the two germline ends. CDR3 amino acids: CASSESLGRRKDTQYF. CDR3 bases: TGTGCCAGCAGTGAATCTCTAGGTCGTAGGAAAGATACGCAGTATTTT.

The V call is TRBV30, the J call TRBJ2-7, with a possible D match to TRBD1 (5 bases). Germline assignment: CDR1 GTSNPN and CDR2 SVGIG (reference sequence). The V end was cut by 5 bases, the J end by 0 bases, with 14 bases between. The CDR3 runs to 14 residues. CDR3 nucleotides: TGTGCCTGGGAAGGGGAAACGAGCTCCTACGAGCAGTACTTC. Translation: CAWEGETSSYEQYF.

This chain uses TRBV5-1 with TRBJ2-7; no clear D gene. V shed 7 bases and J shed 3 bases, with 14 bases lying between them. CDR1 is SGHRS, CDR2 YFSETQ, per germline. This CDR3 region has 13 residues. The CDR3 is CASFNLESYEQYF. CDR3 nucleotides: TGCGCCAGCTTCAACTTGGAGAGCTACGAGCAGTACTTC. Full variable domain (missing parts from reference TRBV5-1 and TRBJ2-7): KAGVTQTPRYLIKTRGQQVTLSCSPISGHRSVSWYQQTPGQGLQFLFEYFSETQRNKGNFPGRFSGRQFSNSRSEMNVSTLELGDSALYLCASFNLESYEQYFGPGTRLTVT.

The count of this clone is one. The chain has TRBV5-5 and TRBJ1-3, with D perhaps matching TRBD1 (6 bases). CDR3 size: 14 residues. V shed 2 bases and J shed 3 bases, with 9 bases lying between them. Germline V gene lookup returns CDR1 SGHKS and CDR2 YYEKEE (reference sequence). The CDR3 DNA sequence: TGTGCCAGCAGCTTTAAGGACAGTGGAAACACCATATATTTT. It yields the protein CASSFKDSGNTIYF.

The genes are TRBV5-1 and TRBJ1-4; the D gene is possibly TRBD1 (5 bases). CDR1 and CDR2 (germline): SGHRS, YFSETQ. The CDR3 contains 15 residues. V lost 4 bases, J lost 8 bases, and 18 bases lay in between. CDR3 protein: CASSLTAMGREKLFF. The CDR3 DNA follows: TGCGCCAGCAGCCTGACAGCTATGGGGCGGGAAAAACTGTTTTTT.

This chain connects TRBV15 to TRBJ1-6; D gene unclear. The length of the CDR3 is 14 residues. V lost 1 base, J lost 10 bases, and 11 bases lay in between. Germline CDR1 is LNHNV and CDR2 is YYDKDF (reference sequence). The CDR3 DNA reads TGTGCCACCAGCAGAGGAGAATTCGAGTCACCCCTCCACTTT. Translation gives CATSRGEFESPLHF.

The chain couples TRBV7-2 to TRBJ2-1; 10 nucleotides agree with TRBD2. Germline V gene sequence: CDR1 SGHTA, CDR2 FQGNSA. The V and J ends lost 1 base and 9 bases, in that order; junction bases with no gene match: 12. This CDR3 region has 17 residues. The CDR3 coding sequence is TGTGCCAGCAGCTTAGACATTGCTAGCGGGAGTGGAGGTGAGCAGTTCTTC. Protein product: CASSLDIASGSGGEQFF. Variable domain in full (rest from reference TRBV7-2 and TRBJ2-1): GAGVSQSPSNKVTEKGKDVELRCDPISGHTALYWYRQSLGQGLEFLIYFQGNSAPDKSGLPSDRFSAERTGGSVSTLTIQRTQQEDSAVYLCASSLDIASGSGGEQFFGPGTRLTVL.

J is TRBJ2-5 and V is TRBV15, with D possibly TRBD1 on 7 matching bases. Germline lookup yields CDR1 LNHNV and CDR2 YYDKDF (reference sequence). This CDR3 region has 17 residues. Trimming removed 0 bases from V and 1 base from J, with 15 bases in between. This CDR3 reads CATSREGGHRGQETQYF. CDR3 DNA: TGTGCCACCAGCAGAGAGGGAGGTCACAGGGGCCAAGAGACCCAGTACTTC.

V usage is TRBV5-5 and J usage is TRBJ1-5, with D hard to call. CDR3 size: 13 residues. Trimming removed 2 bases at V and 1 base at J, with 4 bases between. The germline V gene has CDR1 SGHKS and CDR2 YYEKEE (reference sequence). The CDR3 sequence: CASSFVSNQPQHF. The CDR3 nucleotides are TGTGCCAGCAGCTTCGTGAGCAATCAGCCCCAGCATTTT.

The chain carries TRBV6-5 and TRBJ1-6; TRBD1 matches 8 bases. Looked up from germline, CDR1 is MNHEY and CDR2 is SVGAGI. The CDR3 extends over 15 amino acids. The V segment lost 2 bases and the J segment 7 bases; nucleotides outside the gene matches: 4. Here the CDR3 reads CASSYRTGKNSPLHF. Here the CDR3 DNA reads TGTGCCAGCAGTTACCGGACAGGGAAAAATTCACCCCTCCACTTT.

The gene calls are TRBV19 and TRBJ1-2; TRBD1 might be the D (6 bases). Trimming removed 5 bases from V and 8 bases from J, with 12 bases in between. The CDR3 runs to 12 residues. In germline, CDR1 is LNHDA, CDR2 SQIVND (reference sequence). The CDR3 coding sequence is TGTGCCAGTAGTTTGGGGGCGGAAGGCTACACCTTC. Translated, it gives CASSLGAEGYTF.

This rearrangement joins TRBV19 to TRBJ1-1; D gene unclear. CDR1 and CDR2 from the germline V gene are LNHDA and SQIVND (reference sequence). The V end was cut by 7 bases, the J end by 3 bases, with 15 bases between. CDR3 length: 14 amino acids. As DNA, the CDR3 is TGTGCCAGTATATCGTCCCGAGCCTACACTGAAGCTTTCTTT. It encodes CASISSRAYTEAFF.

This clone was recorded once. The chain employs TRBV7-3 and TRBJ2-1; TRBD1 matches 10 bases. After removal of 6 bases from V and 3 bases from J, the junction contained 5 bases not matched to a gene. The CDR3 sequence is 15 residues long. Germline V gives CDR1 SGHTA, CDR2 FQGTGA. DNA of the CDR3: TGTGCCAGCAGAGCGACAGGGGGCGGCTACAATGAGCAGTTCTTC. Its protein product is CASRATGGGYNEQFF.

As regards this clone: Additional DNA sequences in this sample encode the identical CDR3. The V gene is TRBV10-3, the J gene TRBJ1-1; perhaps TRBD1 as D (5 bases). V lost 3 bases to trimming and J lost 5 bases, with 13 bases between them. Germline values: CDR1 ENHRY, CDR2 SYGVKD. CDR3 length: 14 amino acids. The CDR3 is CAISDQGSRTEAFF. In DNA form, the CDR3 reads TGTGCCATCAGTGACCAGGGCTCGCGGACTGAAGCTTTCTTT.